Below are 8 T cell receptor beta chains sequenced from a single sample in a study of blood T cell repertoires in COVID-19 (dated by TCRdb to 2020 to 2022). The method behind the library was the immunoSEQ multiplex PCR assay. TCRdb obtained this table from immuneACCESS and retained in-frame rearrangements with V and J assigned. These tables miss some clones; where compared with another copy, unresolved V genes account for less than half of the shortfall, and the remainder is unexplained. Here the sample has around 270,000 clones; about 89% occur a single time. The ten largest account for about 4.2% of the sample. The sequenced sample consisted of peripheral blood. The receptors come from a man aged 35-49 years with acute or convalescent COVID-19.

A single count supports this clone. The V and J genes are TRBV10-2 and TRBJ1-6, with D possibly being TRBD1 (5 bases). Per germline, CDR1 WSHSY and CDR2 SAAADI. V was trimmed by 0 bases and J by 8 bases, leaving 11 bases between them. The CDR3 has 15 amino acids. The CDR3 here is CASSESRQGDSPLHF. In DNA form, the CDR3 reads TGCGCCAGCAGTGAGTCACGGCAGGGTGATTCACCCCTCCACTTT.

The chain is built from TRBV6-2 or TRBV6-3 and TRBJ2-7; 11 nucleotides match TRBD1. V was clipped by 5 bases and J by 2 bases; unmatched bases: 5. This CDR3 spans 15 amino acids. Germline loops: CDR1 MNHEY, CDR2 SVGEGT. The CDR3 sequence: CASSGPGQGAYEQYF. In nucleotides, the CDR3 is TGTGCCAGCAGTGGCCCGGGACAGGGGGCCTACGAGCAGTACTTC.

This chain links TRBV9 with TRBJ1-4; tentatively, D is TRBD1 (6 bases). Trimming left V 4 bases short and J 5 bases short, with 12 bases between. The CDR3 covers 14 residues. Germline CDR1 and CDR2: SGDLS and YYNGEE. The CDR3 region has the DNA TGTGCCAGCAGCTCCGGACAGACGAATGAAAAACTGTTTTTT. Amino acids: CASSSGQTNEKLFF.

This chain uses TRBV6-5 with TRBJ2-2; a possible D gene is TRBD2 (6 bases). Trimming took 6 bases from V and 1 from J, leaving 9 bases between them. The CDR3 has 14 amino acids. Germline loops: CDR1 MNHEY, CDR2 SVGAGI. The CDR3 spells CASSDGRNTGELFF. DNA for the CDR3: TGTGCCAGCAGCGACGGGAGGAACACCGGGGAGCTGTTTTTT.

This chain uses TRBV15 with TRBJ2-3; a possible D gene is TRBD2 (5 bases). This CDR3 comprises 14 residues. The V gene's germline CDR1 is LNHNV and CDR2 YYDKDF (reference sequence). V lost 0 bases to trimming and J lost 9 bases, with 13 bases between them. The CDR3 nucleotides read TGTGCCACCAGCAGAGATAGGACGCCGGGGACGCAGTATTTT. Encoded protein: CATSRDRTPGTQYF. Combining the CDR3 with reference TRBV15 and TRBJ2-3 gives the whole variable domain DAMVIQNPRYQVTQFGKPVTLSCSQTLNHNVMYWYQQKSSQAPKLLFHYYDKDFNNEADTPDNFQSRRPNTSFCFLDIRSPGLGDTAMYLCATSRDRTPGTQYFGPGTRLTVL.

This clone was seen only once. The chain joins TRBV6-5 to TRBJ2-7; TRBD1 matches at 9 bases. This CDR3 contains 15 residues. After removal of 4 bases from V and 3 bases from J, the junction contained 7 bases not matched to a gene. Germline CDR1 and CDR2: MNHEY and SVGAGI. The CDR3 nucleotides are TGTGCCAGCAGTTCGCGACAGGGGGAAGGCTACGAGCAGTACTTC. This encodes CASSSRQGEGYEQYF.

The chain carries TRBV5-1 and TRBJ2-3; TRBD1 is a possible D gene (6 bases). CDR1 is SGHRS and CDR2 is YFSETQ in the germline V gene. The V end lost 0 bases, the J end lost 0 bases, and 11 bases lay between the germline ends. The CDR3 runs 16 residues. CDR3 in amino acids: CASSLGRGGSTDTQYF. As DNA, the CDR3 is TGCGCCAGCAGCTTGGGCAGGGGTGGGAGCACAGATACGCAGTATTTT.

This chain uses TRBV24-1 with TRBJ2-1, with D perhaps matching TRBD1 (6 bases). Trimming pared 5 bases from V and 7 bases from J, leaving 17 bases between. From germline, CDR1 is KGHDR and CDR2 SFDVKD. This CDR3 region has 15 residues. The CDR3 nucleotides read TGTGCCACCAGTGGGACAGCGGACTTGGGAAATGAGCAGTTCTTC. It codes for CATSGTADLGNEQFF.